These T cell receptor beta chains were read from a single sample in a study of cytomegalovirus exposure and HLA in healthy donors. Assay used: immunoSEQ multiplex PCR; TCRdb lists only in-frame clones, some missing. The sample gives some 85,000 clones, roughly 78% of which show up once; 4.6% is in the top ten. The sample was PBMCs. These receptors were collected from a woman aged 40 to 55 in good health and CMV-seropositive. The CDR3 runs from the conserved cysteine through the conserved F or W. D genes are given only for firm matches. Size values are once, few and many counts, or a class for expanded clones, and some rows have none.

TRBV28	NA	15	TRBJ2-3	TRBD1	TGTGCCAGCAGTTTGACAGGGGGCCTAACAGATACGCAGTATTTT	CASSLTGGLTDTQYF
TRBV4-2	few	15	TRBJ1-5	TRBD1	TGTGCCAGCAGCCAAGGGACAGGGGAGAATCAGCCCCAGCATTTT	CASSQGTGENQPQHF
TRBV5-1	NA	13	TRBJ2-1	TRBD1	TGCGCCAGCAGCAACGACAGGGGCAATGAGCAGTTCTTC	CASSNDRGNEQFF
TRBV6-5	NA	16	TRBJ1-4	NA	TGTGCCAGCAGTTACTCGCGGCGAACCGAGAATGAAAAACTGTTTTTT	CASSYSRRTENEKLFF
TRBV4-3	few	18	TRBJ2-2	TRBD2	TGCGCCAGCAGCCAAGGAACTGGACTAGCGGGAGGTACCGGGGAGCTGTTTTTT	CASSQGTGLAGGTGELFF
TRBV10-3	NA	14	TRBJ2-2	NA	TGTGCCATCAGAAATAGCGAGAACACCGGGGAGCTGTTTTTT	CAIRNSENTGELFF
TRBV7-6	NA	19	TRBJ2-7	TRBD1	TGTGCCAGCAGCATACGGGACAGGGGGGTTCTCTCTTCTAGCTACGAGCAGTACTTC	CASSIRDRGVLSSSYEQYF
TRBV4-3	once	15	TRBJ1-2	NA	TGCGCCAGCAGCCAAGGTATTGAGAACCCCTATGGCTACACCTTC	CASSQGIENPYGYTF
TRBV6-1	few	14	TRBJ1-4	NA	TGTGCCAGCAGAGCGAGAGCAACTAATGAAAAACTGTTTTTT	CASRARATNEKLFF
TRBV7-2	NA	15	TRBJ2-3	NA	TGTGCCAGCAGCAAGGGGGGGCAGGAAGAGAATACGCAGTATTTT	CASSKGGQEENTQYF
TRBV6-4	NA	15	TRBJ2-1	NA	TGTGCCAGCAGTGACTCGGGCCTAGCGCCCAATGAGCAGTTCTTC	CASSDSGLAPNEQFF
TRBV7-2	NA	12	TRBJ2-7	NA	TGTGCCAGCAGCTTTACTATCGGCGAGCAGTACTTC	CASSFTIGEQYF
TRBV27	NA	14	TRBJ2-7	NA	TGTGCCAGCAGTTTAACCAGGGGTGGATACGAGCAGTACTTC	CASSLTRGGYEQYF
TRBV5-1	few	15	TRBJ2-1	NA	TGCGCCAGCAACTGGGGTAACATTGGGGCCAATGAGCAGTTCTTC	CASNWGNIGANEQFF
TRBV29-1	NA	11	TRBJ1-1	NA	TGCAGCGTTGAAGAGGGGAGGGAAGCTTTCTTT	CSVEEGREAFF
TRBV6-6	NA	15	TRBJ2-7	NA	TGTGCCAGCAGCTACATCAGGGGGGCAACGGACGAGCAGTACTTC	CASSYIRGATDEQYF
TRBV6-1	few	13	TRBJ2-5	NA	TGTGCCAGCAAGCAATCCGGGCAAGAGACCCAGTACTTC	CASKQSGQETQYF
TRBV6-1	few	11	TRBJ2-1	NA	TGTGCCAGCAGGGAAGCCGATGAGCAGTTCTTC	CASREADEQFF
TRBV25-1	NA	16	TRBJ2-7	NA	TGTGCCAGCAGTGACTTATCTCGGGGGGCCTCCTACGAGCAGTACTTC	CASSDLSRGASYEQYF
TRBV2	once	15	TRBJ2-1	NA	TGTGCCAGCAGTGTAGGATGGCGGGCATACAATGAGCAGTTCTTC	CASSVGWRAYNEQFF